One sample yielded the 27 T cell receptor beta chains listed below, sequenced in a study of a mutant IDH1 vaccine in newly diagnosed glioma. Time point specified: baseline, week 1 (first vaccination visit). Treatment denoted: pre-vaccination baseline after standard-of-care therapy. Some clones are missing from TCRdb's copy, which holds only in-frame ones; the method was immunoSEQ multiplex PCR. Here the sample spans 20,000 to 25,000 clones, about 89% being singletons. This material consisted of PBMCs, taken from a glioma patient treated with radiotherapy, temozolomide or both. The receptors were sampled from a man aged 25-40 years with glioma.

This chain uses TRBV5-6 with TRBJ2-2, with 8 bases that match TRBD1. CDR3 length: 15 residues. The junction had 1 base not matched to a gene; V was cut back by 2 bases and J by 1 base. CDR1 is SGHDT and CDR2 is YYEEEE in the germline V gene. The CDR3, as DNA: TGTGCCAGCAGCTTCGGGACAGGGAACACCGGGGAGCTGTTTTTT. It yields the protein CASSFGTGNTGELFF.

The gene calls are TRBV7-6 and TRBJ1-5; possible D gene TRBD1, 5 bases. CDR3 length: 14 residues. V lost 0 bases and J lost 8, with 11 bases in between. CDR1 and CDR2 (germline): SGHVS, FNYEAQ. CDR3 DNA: TGTGCCAGCAGCTTAGCCTCCGGGGGAAAGCCCCAGCATTTT. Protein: CASSLASGGKPQHF.

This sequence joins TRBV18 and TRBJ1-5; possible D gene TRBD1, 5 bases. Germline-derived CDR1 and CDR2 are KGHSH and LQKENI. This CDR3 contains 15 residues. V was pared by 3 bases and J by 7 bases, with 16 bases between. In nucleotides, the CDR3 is TGTGCCAGCTCACCCGCCCGCCAGGGTGGCCAGCCCCAGCATTTT. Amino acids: CASSPARQGGQPQHF.

For the CDR3, the DNA is TGTGCCAGCAGTGAATCCCTGGGTAGCGGGACCGAGCAGTACTTC. Protein product: CASSESLGSGTEQYF. The chain combines TRBV25-1 with TRBJ2-7; 8 bases line up with TRBD2. The CDR3 totals 15 residues. The V segment lost 1 base and the J segment 6 bases; nucleotides outside the gene matches: 8. Per germline, CDR1 MGHDK and CDR2 SYGVNS.

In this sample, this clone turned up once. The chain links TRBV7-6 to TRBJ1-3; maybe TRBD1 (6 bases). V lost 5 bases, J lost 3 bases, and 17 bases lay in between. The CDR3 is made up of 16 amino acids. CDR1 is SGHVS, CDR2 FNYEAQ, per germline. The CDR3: CASSGRRTVGGNTIYF. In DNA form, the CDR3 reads TGTGCCAGCAGCGGGCGAAGGACAGTTGGTGGAAACACCATATATTTT. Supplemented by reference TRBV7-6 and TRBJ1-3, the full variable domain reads GAGVSQSPRYKVTKRGQDVALRCDPISGHVSLYWYRQALGQGPEFLTYFNYEAQQDKSGLPNDRFSAERPEGSISTLTIQRTEQRDSAMYRCASSGRRTVGGNTIYFGEGSWLTVV.

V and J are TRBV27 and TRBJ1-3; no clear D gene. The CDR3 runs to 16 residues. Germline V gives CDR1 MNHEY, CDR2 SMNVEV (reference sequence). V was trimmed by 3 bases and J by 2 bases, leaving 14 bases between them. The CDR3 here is CASSLWPLKPGNTIYF. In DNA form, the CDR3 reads TGTGCCAGCAGTTTGTGGCCGTTGAAGCCTGGAAACACCATATATTTT.

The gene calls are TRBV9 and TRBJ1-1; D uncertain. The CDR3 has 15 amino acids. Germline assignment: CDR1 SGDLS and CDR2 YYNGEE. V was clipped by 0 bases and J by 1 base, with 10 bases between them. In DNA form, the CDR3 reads TGTGCCAGCAGCGTAGGGGTAAGCCGGAACACTGAAGCTTTCTTT. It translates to CASSVGVSRNTEAFF.

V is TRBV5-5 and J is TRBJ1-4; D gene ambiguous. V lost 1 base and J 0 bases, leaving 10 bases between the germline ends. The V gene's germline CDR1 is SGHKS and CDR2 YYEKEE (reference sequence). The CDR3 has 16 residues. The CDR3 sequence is CASSLRAVATNEKLFF. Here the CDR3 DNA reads TGTGCCAGCAGCTTGAGAGCGGTGGCAACTAATGAAAAACTGTTTTTT.

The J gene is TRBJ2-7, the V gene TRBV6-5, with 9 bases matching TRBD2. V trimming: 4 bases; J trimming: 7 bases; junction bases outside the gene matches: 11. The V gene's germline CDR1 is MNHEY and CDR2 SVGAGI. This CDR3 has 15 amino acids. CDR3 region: CASSFRLADLWEQYF. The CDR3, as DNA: TGTGCCAGCAGTTTCCGACTAGCGGACCTCTGGGAGCAGTACTTC.

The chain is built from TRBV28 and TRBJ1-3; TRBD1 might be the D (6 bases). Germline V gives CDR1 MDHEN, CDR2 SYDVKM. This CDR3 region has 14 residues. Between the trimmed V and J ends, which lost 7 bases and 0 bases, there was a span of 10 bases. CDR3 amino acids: CASTRGGSGNTIYF. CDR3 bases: TGTGCCAGCACCCGAGGGGGCTCTGGAAACACCATATATTTT.

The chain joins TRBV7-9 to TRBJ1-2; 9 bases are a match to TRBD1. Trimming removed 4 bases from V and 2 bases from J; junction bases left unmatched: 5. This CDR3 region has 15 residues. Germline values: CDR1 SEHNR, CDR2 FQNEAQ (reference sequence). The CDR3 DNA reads TGTGCCAGCAGCTCCCCGGGACAGGGCAACTATGGCTACACCTTC. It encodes CASSSPGQGNYGYTF.

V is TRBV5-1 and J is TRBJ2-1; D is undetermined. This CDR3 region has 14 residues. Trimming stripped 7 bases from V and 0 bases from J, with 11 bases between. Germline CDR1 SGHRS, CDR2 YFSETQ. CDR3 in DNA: TGCGCCAGCGCCGGATTGAGCTCCTACAATGAGCAGTTCTTC. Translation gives CASAGLSSYNEQFF. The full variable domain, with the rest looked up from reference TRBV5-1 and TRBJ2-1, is KAGVTQTPRYLIKTRGQQVTLSCSPISGHRSVSWYQQTPGQGLQFLFEYFSETQRNKGNFPGRFSGRQFSNSRSEMNVSTLELGDSALYLCASAGLSSYNEQFFGPGTRLTVL.

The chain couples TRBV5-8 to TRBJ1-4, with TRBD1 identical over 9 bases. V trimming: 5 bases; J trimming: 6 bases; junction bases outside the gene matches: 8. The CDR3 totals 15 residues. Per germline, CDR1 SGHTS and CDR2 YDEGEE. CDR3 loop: CASRKPGQGDEKLFF. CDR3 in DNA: TGTGCCAGCAGAAAACCGGGACAGGGAGATGAAAAACTGTTTTTT.

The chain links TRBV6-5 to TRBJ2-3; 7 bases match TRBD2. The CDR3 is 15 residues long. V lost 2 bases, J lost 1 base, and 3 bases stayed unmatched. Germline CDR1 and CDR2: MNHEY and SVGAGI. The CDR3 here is CASSYRAGGTDTQYF. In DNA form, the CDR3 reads TGTGCCAGCAGTTACCGGGCGGGAGGCACAGATACGCAGTATTTT.

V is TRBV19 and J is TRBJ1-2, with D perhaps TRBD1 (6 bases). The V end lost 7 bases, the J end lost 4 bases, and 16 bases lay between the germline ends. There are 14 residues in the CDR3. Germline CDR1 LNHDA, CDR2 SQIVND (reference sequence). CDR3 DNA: TGTGCCAGTACCTCTGGTGGACAGTTCTATGGCTACACCTTC. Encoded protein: CASTSGGQFYGYTF.

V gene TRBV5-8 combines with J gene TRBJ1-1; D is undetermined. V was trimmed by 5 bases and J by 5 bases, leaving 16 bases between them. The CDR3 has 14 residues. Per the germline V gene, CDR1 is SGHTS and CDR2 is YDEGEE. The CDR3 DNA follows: TGTGCCAGCAGGGAAAAAACCGGGAGGACTGAAGCTTTCTTT. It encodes CASREKTGRTEAFF.

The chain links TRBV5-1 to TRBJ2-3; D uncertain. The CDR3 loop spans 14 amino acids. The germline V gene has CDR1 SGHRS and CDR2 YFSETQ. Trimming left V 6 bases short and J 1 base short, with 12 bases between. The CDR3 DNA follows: TGCGCCAGCATGTGGGGAAGTGGCACAGATACGCAGTATTTT. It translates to CASMWGSGTDTQYF.

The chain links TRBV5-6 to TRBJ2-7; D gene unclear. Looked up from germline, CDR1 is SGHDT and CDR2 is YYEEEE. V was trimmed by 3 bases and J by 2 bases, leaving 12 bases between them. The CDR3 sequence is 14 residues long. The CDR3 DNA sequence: TGTGCCAGCAGCTCCGAGTCCGGGCCCTACGAGCAGTACTTC. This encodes CASSSESGPYEQYF.

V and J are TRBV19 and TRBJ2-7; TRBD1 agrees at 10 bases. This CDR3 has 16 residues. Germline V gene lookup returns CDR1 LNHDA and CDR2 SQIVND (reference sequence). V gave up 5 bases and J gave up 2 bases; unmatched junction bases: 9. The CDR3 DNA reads TGTGCCAGTAGTCCCGATTCGGGGACAGGGGCCTACGAGCAGTACTTC. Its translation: CASSPDSGTGAYEQYF.

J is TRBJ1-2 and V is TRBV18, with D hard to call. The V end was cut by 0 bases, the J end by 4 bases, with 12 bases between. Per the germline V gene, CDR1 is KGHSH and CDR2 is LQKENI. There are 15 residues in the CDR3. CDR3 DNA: TGTGCCAGCTCACCACCGGGCCGGGGAAGCTATGGCTACACCTTC. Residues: CASSPPGRGSYGYTF.

The CDR3: CASSASTGGYQPQHF. The CDR3 DNA is TGTGCCAGTAGTGCATCAACAGGGGGTTATCAGCCCCAGCATTTT. This chain uses TRBV19 with TRBJ1-5, with TRBD1 matching 8 bases. V lost 5 bases and J lost 5; bases outside the gene matches: 8. The CDR3 length is 15 residues. Germline lookup yields CDR1 LNHDA and CDR2 SQIVND (reference sequence).

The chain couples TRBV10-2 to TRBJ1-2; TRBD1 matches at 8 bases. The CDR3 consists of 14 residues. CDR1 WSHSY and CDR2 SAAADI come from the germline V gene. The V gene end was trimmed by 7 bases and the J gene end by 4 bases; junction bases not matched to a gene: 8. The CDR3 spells CASTPTGDGYGYTF. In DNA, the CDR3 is TGCGCCAGCACTCCGACAGGGGATGGCTATGGCTACACCTTC.

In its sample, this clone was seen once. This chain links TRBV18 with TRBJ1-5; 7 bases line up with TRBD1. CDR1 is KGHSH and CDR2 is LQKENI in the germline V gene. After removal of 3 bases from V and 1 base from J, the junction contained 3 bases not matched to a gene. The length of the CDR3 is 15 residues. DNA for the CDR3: TGTGCCAGCTCACCTCAACAGGGGAGCAATCAGCCCCAGCATTTT. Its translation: CASSPQQGSNQPQHF.

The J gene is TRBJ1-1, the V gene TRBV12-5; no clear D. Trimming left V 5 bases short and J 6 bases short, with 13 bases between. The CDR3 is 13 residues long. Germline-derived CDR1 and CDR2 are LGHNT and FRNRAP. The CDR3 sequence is CASGPPWVPEAFF. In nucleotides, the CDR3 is TGTGCTAGTGGTCCTCCCTGGGTCCCTGAAGCTTTCTTT.

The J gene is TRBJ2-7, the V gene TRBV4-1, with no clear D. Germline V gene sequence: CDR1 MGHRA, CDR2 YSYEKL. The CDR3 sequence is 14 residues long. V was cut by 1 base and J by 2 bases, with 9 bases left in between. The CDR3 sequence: CASSQVRSPYEQYF. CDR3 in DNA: TGCGCCAGCAGCCAAGTCCGGTCCCCCTACGAGCAGTACTTC.

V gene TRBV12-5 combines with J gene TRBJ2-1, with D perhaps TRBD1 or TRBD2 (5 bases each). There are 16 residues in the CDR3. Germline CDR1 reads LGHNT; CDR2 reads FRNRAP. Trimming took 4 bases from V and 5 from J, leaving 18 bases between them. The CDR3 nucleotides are TGTGCTAGTGGTTCCCTGGGGACCCCAGGGAACAATGAGCAGTTCTTC. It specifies CASGSLGTPGNNEQFF.

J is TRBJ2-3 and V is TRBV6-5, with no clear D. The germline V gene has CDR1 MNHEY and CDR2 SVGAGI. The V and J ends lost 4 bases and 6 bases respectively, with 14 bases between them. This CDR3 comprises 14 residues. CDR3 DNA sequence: TGTGCCAGCAGTTTACGGCCAGATTGGGATACGCAGTATTTT. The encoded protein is CASSLRPDWDTQYF.